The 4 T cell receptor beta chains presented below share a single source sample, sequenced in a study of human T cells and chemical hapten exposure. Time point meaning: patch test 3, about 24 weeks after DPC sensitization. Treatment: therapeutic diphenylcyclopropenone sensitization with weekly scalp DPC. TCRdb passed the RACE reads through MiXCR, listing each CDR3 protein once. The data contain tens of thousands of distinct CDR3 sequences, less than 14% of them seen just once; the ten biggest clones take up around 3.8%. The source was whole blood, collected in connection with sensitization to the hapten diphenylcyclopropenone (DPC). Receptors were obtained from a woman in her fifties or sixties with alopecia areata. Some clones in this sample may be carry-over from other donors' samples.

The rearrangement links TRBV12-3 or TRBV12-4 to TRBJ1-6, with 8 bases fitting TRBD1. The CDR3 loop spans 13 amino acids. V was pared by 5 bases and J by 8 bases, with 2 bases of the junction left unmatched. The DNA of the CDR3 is TGTGCCAGCAGTCCGACAGGGGATTCACCCCTCCACTTT. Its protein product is CASSPTGDSPLHF.

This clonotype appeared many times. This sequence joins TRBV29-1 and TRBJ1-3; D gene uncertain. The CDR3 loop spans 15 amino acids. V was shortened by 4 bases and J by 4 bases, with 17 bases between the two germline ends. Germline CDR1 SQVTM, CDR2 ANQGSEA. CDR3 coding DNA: TGCAGCGTTGGCGACGGCTCCCTGGACGGAAACACCATATATTTT. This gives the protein CSVGDGSLDGNTIYF.

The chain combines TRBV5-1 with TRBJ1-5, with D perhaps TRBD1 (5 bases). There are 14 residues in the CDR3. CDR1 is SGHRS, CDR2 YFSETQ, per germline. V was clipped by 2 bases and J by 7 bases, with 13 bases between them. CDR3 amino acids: CASSLKGGVQPQHF. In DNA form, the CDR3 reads TGCGCCAGCAGCTTAAAGGGAGGGGTCCAGCCCCAGCATTTT.

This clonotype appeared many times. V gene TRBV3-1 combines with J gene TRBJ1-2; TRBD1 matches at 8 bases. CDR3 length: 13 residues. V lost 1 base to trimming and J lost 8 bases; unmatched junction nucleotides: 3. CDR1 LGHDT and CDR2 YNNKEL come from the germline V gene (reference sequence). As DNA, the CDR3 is TGTGCCAGCAGCCAAGGACAGGGGTACGGCTACACCTTC. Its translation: CASSQGQGYGYTF. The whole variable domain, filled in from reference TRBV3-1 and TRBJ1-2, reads DTAVSQTPKYLVTQMGNDKSIKCEQNLGHDTMYWYKQDSKKFLKIMFSYNNKELIINETVPNRFSPKSPDKAHLNLHINSLELGDSAVYFCASSQGQGYGYTFGSGTRLTVV.